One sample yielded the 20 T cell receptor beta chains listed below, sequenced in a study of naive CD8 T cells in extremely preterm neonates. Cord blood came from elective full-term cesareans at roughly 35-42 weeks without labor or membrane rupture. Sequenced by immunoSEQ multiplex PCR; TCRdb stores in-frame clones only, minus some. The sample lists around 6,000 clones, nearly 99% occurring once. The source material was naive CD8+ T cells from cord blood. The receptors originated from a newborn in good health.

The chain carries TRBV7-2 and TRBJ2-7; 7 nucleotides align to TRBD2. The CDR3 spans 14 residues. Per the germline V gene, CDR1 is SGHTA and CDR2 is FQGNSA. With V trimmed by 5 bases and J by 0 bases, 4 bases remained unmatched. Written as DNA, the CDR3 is TGTGCCAGCAGCGCCCGGGACTACTCCTACGAGCAGTACTTC. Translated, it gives CASSARDYSYEQYF.

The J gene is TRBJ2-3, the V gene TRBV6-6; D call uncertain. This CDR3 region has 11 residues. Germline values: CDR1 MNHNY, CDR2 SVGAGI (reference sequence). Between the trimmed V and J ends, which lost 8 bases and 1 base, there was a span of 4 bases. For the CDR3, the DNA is TGTGCCAGCCGGGGCACAGATACGCAGTATTTT. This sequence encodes CASRGTDTQYF.

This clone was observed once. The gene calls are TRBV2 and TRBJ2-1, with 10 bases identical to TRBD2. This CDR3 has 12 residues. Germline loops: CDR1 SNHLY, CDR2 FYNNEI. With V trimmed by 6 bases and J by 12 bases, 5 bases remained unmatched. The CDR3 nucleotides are TGTGCCAGCAGACTAGCGGGAACTTGGCAGTTCTTC. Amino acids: CASRLAGTWQFF. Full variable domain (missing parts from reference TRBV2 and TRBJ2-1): EPEVTQTPSHQVTQMGQEVILRCVPISNHLYFYWYRQILGQKVEFLVSFYNNEISEKSEIFDDQFSVERPDGSNFTLKIRSTKLEDSAMYFCASRLAGTWQFFGPGTRLTVL.

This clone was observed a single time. DNA of the CDR3: TGTGCCAGCAGCCCCGACACTAACTATGGCTACACCTTC. It specifies CASSPDTNYGYTF. V gene TRBV6-6 combines with J gene TRBJ1-2; D not resolved. Germline V CDR1 and CDR2: MNHNY, SVGAGI (reference sequence). Trimming removed 6 bases from V and 0 bases from J, with 8 bases in between. There are 13 residues in the CDR3.

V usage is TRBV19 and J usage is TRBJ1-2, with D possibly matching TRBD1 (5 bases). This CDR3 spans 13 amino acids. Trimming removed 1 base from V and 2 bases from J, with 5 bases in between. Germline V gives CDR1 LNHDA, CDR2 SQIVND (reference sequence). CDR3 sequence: CASSIGTNYGYTF. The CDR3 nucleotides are TGTGCCAGTAGTATAGGGACAAACTATGGCTACACCTTC.

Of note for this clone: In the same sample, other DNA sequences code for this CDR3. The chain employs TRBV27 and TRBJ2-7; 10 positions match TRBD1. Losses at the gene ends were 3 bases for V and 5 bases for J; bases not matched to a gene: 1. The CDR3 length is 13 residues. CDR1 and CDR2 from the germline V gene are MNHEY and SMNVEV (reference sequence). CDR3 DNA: TGTGCCAGCAGTTTGACAGGGGGCAACGAGCAGTACTTC. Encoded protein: CASSLTGGNEQYF.

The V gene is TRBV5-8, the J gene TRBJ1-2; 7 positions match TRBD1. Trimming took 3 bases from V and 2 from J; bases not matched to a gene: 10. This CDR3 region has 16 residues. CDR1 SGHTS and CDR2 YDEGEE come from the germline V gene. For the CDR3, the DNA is TGTGCCAGCAGCTGGGTTTGGGGGACAGAGAACTATGGCTACACCTTC. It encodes CASSWVWGTENYGYTF. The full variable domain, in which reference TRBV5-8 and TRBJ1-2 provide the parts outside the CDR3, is EAGVTQSPTHLIKTRGQQATLRCSPISGHTSVYWYQQALGLGLQFLLWYDEGEERNRGNFPPRFSGRQFPNYSSELNVNALELEDSALYLCASSWVWGTENYGYTFGSGTRLTVV.

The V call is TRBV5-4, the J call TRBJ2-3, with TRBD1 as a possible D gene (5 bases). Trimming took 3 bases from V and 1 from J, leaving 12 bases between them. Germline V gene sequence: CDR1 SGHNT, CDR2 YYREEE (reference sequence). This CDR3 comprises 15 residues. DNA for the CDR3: TGTGCCAGCAGCTCCTCGCTAGGGGGCACAGATACGCAGTATTTT. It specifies CASSSSLGGTDTQYF.

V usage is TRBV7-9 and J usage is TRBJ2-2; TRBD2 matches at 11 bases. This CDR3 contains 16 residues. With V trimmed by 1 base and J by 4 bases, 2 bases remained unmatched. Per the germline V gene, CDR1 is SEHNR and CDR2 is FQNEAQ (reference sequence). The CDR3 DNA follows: TGTGCCAGCAGCTTAGAAACTAGCGGGGGCACCGGGGAGCTGTTTTTT. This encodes CASSLETSGGTGELFF.

CDR3 protein: CASSELAGTEAFF. The CDR3, as DNA: TGTGCCAGCAGTGAACTGGCGGGCACTGAAGCTTTCTTT. This sequence joins TRBV25-1 and TRBJ1-1; D remains unclear. The V end was cut by 2 bases, the J end by 4 bases, with 8 bases between. This CDR3 contains 13 residues. The germline V gene has CDR1 MGHDK and CDR2 SYGVNS.

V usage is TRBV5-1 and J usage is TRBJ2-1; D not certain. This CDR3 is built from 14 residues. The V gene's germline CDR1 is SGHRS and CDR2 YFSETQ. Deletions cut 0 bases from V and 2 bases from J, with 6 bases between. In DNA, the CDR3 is TGCGCCAGCAGCTTGGACATCACCTACAATGAGCAGTTCTTC. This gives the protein CASSLDITYNEQFF.

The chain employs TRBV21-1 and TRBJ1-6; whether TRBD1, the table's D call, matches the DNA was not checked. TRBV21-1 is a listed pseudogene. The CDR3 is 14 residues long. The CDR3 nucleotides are TGTGCCAGCAGAGGCAGGGGATATAATTCACCCCTCCACTTT. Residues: CASRGRGYNSPLHF.

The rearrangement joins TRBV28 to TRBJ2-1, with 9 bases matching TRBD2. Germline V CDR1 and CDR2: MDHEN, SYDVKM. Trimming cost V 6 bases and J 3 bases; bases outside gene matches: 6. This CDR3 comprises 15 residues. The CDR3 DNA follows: TGTGCCAGCAGGACGAGCGGGAGGATCTACAATGAGCAGTTCTTC. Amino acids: CASRTSGRIYNEQFF.

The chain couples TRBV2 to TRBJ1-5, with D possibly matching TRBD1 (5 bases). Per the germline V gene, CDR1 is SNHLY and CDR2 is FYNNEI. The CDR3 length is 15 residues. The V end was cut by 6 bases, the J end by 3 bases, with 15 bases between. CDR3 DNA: TGTGCCAGCAGGCCCCGGGGGAGGGTCAATCAGCCCCAGCATTTT. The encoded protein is CASRPRGRVNQPQHF.

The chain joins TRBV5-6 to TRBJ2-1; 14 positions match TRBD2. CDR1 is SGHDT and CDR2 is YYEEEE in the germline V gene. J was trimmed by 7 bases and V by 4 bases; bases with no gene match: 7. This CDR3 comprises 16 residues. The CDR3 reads CASSGGTSGSLNEQFF. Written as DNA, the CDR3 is TGTGCCAGCAGCGGAGGGACTAGCGGGAGCCTAAATGAGCAGTTCTTC.

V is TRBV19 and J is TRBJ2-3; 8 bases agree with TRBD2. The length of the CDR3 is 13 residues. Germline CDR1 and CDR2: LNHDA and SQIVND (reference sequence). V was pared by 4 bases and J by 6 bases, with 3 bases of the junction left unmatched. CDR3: CASSRLAGDTQYF. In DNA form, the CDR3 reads TGTGCCAGTAGTAGGTTAGCGGGGGATACGCAGTATTTT.

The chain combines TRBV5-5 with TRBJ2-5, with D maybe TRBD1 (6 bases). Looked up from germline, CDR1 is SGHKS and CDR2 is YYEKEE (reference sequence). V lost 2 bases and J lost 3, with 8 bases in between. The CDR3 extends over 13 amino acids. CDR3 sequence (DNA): TGTGCCAGCAGCTTCCCAGGGGAAGAGACCCAGTACTTC. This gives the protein CASSFPGEETQYF.

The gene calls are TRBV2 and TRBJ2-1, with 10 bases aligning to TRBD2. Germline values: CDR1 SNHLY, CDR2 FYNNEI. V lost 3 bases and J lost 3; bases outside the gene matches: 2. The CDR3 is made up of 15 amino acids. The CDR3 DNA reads TGTGCCAGCAGTGACAGCGGGAGGGGCTACAATGAGCAGTTCTTC. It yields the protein CASSDSGRGYNEQFF.

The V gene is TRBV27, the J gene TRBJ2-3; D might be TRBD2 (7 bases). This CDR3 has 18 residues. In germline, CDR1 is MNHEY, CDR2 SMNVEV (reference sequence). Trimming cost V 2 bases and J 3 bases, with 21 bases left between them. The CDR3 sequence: CASSLGVWRGGGTDTQYF. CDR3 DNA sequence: TGTGCCAGCAGTTTAGGGGTCTGGAGAGGGGGGGGGACAGATACGCAGTATTTT.

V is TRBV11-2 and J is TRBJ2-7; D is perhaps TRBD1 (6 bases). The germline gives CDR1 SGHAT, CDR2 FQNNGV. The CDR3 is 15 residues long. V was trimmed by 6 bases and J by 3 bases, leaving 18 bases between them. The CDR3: CASSFGQSSFYEQYF. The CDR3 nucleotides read TGTGCCAGCAGTTTCGGACAGAGTTCCTTCTACGAGCAGTACTTC.